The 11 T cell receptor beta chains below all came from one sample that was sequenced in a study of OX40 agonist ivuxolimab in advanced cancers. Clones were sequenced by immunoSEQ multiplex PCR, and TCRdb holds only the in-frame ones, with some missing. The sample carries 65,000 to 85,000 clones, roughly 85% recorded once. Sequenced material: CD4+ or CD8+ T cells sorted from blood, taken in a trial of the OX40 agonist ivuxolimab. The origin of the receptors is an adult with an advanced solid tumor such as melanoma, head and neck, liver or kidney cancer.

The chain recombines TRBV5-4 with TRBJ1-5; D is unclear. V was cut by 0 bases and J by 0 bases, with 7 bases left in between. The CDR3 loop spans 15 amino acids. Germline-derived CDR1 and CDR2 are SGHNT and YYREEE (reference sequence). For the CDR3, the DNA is TGTGCCAGCAGCTTGGGTCCCGATAGCAATCAGCCCCAGCATTTT. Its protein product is CASSLGPDSNQPQHF.

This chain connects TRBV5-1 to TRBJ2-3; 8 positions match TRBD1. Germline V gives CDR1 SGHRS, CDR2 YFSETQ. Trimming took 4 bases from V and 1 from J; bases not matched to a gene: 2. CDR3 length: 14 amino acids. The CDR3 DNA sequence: TGCGCCAGCAGCATGACAGGGGGCACAGATACGCAGTATTTT. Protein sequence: CASSMTGGTDTQYF.

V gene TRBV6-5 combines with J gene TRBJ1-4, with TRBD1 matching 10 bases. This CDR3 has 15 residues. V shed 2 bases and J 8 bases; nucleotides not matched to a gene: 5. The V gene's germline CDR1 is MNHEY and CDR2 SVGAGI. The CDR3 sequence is CASSYTTGGQEKLFF. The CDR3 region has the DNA TGTGCCAGCAGTTACACGACAGGGGGCCAAGAAAAACTGTTTTTT.

The chain's CDR3 is CASITGAGANEKLFF. CDR3 in DNA: TGTGCCAGCATTACCGGGGCCGGGGCTAATGAAAAACTGTTTTTT. The chain couples TRBV6-1 to TRBJ1-4, with a possible D match to TRBD1 (5 bases). In germline, CDR1 is MNHNS, CDR2 SASEGT. V lost 7 bases and J lost 3, with 15 bases in between. The CDR3 is 15 residues long.

The DNA of the CDR3 is TGTGCCAGCAGCGTTACTAGCGGGAGGGCCTTGGATACGCAGTATTTT. It translates to CASSVTSGRALDTQYF. The chain recombines TRBV9 with TRBJ2-3, with TRBD2 matching over 13 bases. The CDR3 spans 16 residues. Per the germline V gene, CDR1 is SGDLS and CDR2 is YYNGEE. The junction had 6 bases not matched to a gene; V was cut back by 2 bases and J by 6 bases. Supplemented by reference TRBV9 and TRBJ2-3, the full variable domain reads DSGVTQTPKHLITATGQRVTLRCSPRSGDLSVYWYQQSLDQGLQFLIQYYNGEERAKGNILERFSAQQFPDLHSELNLSSLELGDSALYFCASSVTSGRALDTQYFGPGTRLTVL.

The CDR3 coding sequence is TGTGCCAGCAGCCAAAGGGGGGGTTCCCAGCATTTT. It yields the protein CASSQRGGSQHF. This chain joins TRBV6-1 and TRBJ1-5, with TRBD1 as a possible D gene (6 bases). The CDR3 is 12 residues long. V lost 6 bases and J lost 11, with 14 bases in between. Per the germline V gene, CDR1 is MNHNS and CDR2 is SASEGT.

This CDR3 is CASSQRLAGGREQFF. DNA for the CDR3: TGTGCCAGCAGCCAACGACTAGCGGGGGGGCGTGAGCAGTTCTTC. The chain employs TRBV14 and TRBJ2-1, with 14 bases aligning to TRBD2. Germline V CDR1 and CDR2: SGHDN, FVKESK. Trimming took 2 bases from V and 9 from J; bases not matched to a gene: 3. CDR3 length: 15 amino acids.

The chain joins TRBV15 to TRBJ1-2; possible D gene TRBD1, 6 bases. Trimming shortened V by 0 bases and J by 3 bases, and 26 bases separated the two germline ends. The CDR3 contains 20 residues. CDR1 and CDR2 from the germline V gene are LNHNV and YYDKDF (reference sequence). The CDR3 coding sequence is TGTGCCACCAGCAGAGATAAAGGCCGAACGGGGGCCGGTTGGGACTATGGCTACACCTTC. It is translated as CATSRDKGRTGAGWDYGYTF.

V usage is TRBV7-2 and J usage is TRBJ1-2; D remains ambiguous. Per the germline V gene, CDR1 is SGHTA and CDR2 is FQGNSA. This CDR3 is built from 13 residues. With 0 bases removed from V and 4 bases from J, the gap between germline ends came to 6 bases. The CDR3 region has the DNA TGTGCCAGCAGCTTAGCCCAGCTCTATGGCTACACCTTC. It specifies CASSLAQLYGYTF.

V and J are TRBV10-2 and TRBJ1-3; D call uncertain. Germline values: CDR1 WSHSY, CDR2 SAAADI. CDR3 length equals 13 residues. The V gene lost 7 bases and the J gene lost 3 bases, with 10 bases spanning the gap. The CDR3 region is CASMEGVGNTIYF. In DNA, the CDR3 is TGCGCCAGCATGGAGGGTGTTGGAAACACCATATATTTT.

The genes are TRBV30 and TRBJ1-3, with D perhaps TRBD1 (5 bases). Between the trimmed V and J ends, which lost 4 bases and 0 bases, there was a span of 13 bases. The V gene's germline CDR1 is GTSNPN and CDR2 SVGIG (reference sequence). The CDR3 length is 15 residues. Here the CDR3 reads CAWNWGTSSGNTIYF. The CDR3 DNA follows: TGTGCCTGGAATTGGGGGACTAGCTCTGGAAACACCATATATTTT.